The sequence of this TCR beta chain was determined in a study of T cell responses to AZD1222 COVID-19 vaccine. Study findings and constraints: Among vaccine-associated CD4 TCRs, coverage spanned spike, with dominance at 160-218 and 743-854.

Clones were read by immunoSEQ multiplex PCR, and TCRdb kept only the in-frame ones, dropping some. The sample yields about 160,000 clones, about 92% seen once. On this clone: Antigen specificity is unknown.

This receptor was identified in an adult in good health. This material consisted of peripheral blood, taken on day 0 of MenACWY control vaccination.

In DNA form, the CDR3 reads TGTGCCAGTTCGCGGGGAGGGAGCTCCTACGAGCAGTACTTC. This sequence encodes CASSRGGSSYEQYF. V is TRBV19 and J is TRBJ2-7, with 7 nucleotides matching TRBD2. This CDR3 is 14 amino acids long. V was clipped by 8 bases and J by 0 bases; unmatched bases: 7. Germline CDR1 LNHDA, CDR2 SQIVND (reference sequence).